Listed below are T cell receptor beta chains from one sample, sequenced in a study of radiotherapy plus CTLA-4 blockade in lung cancer. Data came from immunoSEQ multiplex PCR; TCRdb stores just in-frame clones and leaves some out. The data hold 75,000 to 100,000 clones, with 70% to 90% observed a single time. The input for sequencing was peripheral blood, taken from a patient treated with radiotherapy plus ipilimumab. All receptors come from a human donor with non-small cell lung cancer that progressed on radiotherapy plus ipilimumab. Each CDR3 is given with its conserved first and last residue. Fields, in order: V gene, CDR3 protein.

V gene: TRBV6-1; CDR3 protein: CASRQGLNTEAFF
V gene: TRBV10-1; CDR3 protein: CASNLAVTAPHNPLGASFNEQFF
V gene: TRBV14; CDR3 protein: CASSHPGLAGGPRSYNEQFF
V gene: TRBV5-1; CDR3 protein: CASSPTPDRSSYEQYF
V gene: TRBV11-3; CDR3 protein: CASSLGRSAGDLGEQFF
V gene: TRBV5-5; CDR3 protein: CASSRRAGQETQYF
V gene: TRBV6-1; CDR3 protein: CASSGALGGNQPQHF
V gene: TRBV7-8; CDR3 protein: CASSLSYTPGTSAKEGLETQYF
V gene: TRBV7-2; CDR3 protein: CASSVGTHYGYTF
V gene: TRBV7-9; CDR3 protein: CASSPTSVYAQYF
V gene: TRBV9; CDR3 protein: CASSATTWATIGEQFF
V gene: TRBV5-1; CDR3 protein: CASSPGLAASYNEQFF
V gene: TRBV5-6; CDR3 protein: CASSGFTLARSSYNEQFF
V gene: TRBV11-3; CDR3 protein: CASSPHVGFEYEQYF
V gene: TRBV2; CDR3 protein: CASSRNAFEAFF
V gene: TRBV5-1; CDR3 protein: CASSPIGASSYNEQFF
V gene: TRBV7-3; CDR3 protein: CASASGNNEQFF
V gene: TRBV27; CDR3 protein: CASSFDPLNQPQHF
V gene: TRBV2; CDR3 protein: CASRDNQETQYF
V gene: TRBV5-1; CDR3 protein: CASSLEAEVIYEQYF
V gene: TRBV9; CDR3 protein: CASSAAVPNTEAFF
V gene: TRBV2; CDR3 protein: CASSEGTRANYGYTF
V gene: TRBV6-5; CDR3 protein: CASSRTGGTEAFF
V gene: TRBV19; CDR3 protein: CASSMGGGPTDTQYF
V gene: TRBV5-5; CDR3 protein: CASSLGQGPYEQYF
V gene: TRBV7-7; CDR3 protein: CASSLGGGGRVIQPQHF
V gene: TRBV18; CDR3 protein: CASSPGPQRDTEAFF
V gene: TRBV29-1; CDR3 protein: CSGTTGRSGNTIYF
V gene: TRBV27; CDR3 protein: CASSPTPGPRDTQYF